This T cell receptor (beta chain) comes out of a study of beta chain features in type 1 diabetes. Overall study findings and caveats: When VDJ junctions were examined, type 1 diabetes patients showed fewer insertions and more deletions.

This CDR3 spans 12 amino acids. Trimming cost V 11 bases and J 2 bases, with 12 bases left between them. Germline V gene lookup returns CDR1 ENHRY and CDR2 SYGVKD. A remark on this clone: Its antigen is currently unknown.

Expressed TCRB transcripts were sequenced because the isolated RNA had all been reverse transcribed beforehand. Profiled with immunoSEQ multiplex PCR; TCRdb holds only in-frame clones, not every one. Of more than 150,000 clones listed, about 13% are singletons. The chain uses TRBV10-3 and TRBJ1-2; D might be TRBD1 (5 bases). Sequenced: central memory CD4+ T cells from blood. The sequence was collected from a woman aged 18-29 years in good health. CDR3 in DNA: TGTGCCGCCGACTCAGGGAACTATGGCTACACCTTC. It encodes CAADSGNYGYTF.